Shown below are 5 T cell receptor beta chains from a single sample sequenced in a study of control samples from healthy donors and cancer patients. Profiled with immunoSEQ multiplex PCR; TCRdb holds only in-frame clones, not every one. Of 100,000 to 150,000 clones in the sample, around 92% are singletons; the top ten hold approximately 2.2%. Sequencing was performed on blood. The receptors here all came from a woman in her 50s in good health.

CDR3 residues: CAWSGGNTIYF. In DNA, the CDR3 is TGTGCCTGGAGTGGGGGAAACACCATATATTTT. V is TRBV30 and J is TRBJ1-3; D uncertain. In germline, CDR1 is GTSNPN, CDR2 SVGIG (reference sequence). Trimming pared 1 base from V and 4 bases from J, leaving 2 bases between. The CDR3 has 11 residues.

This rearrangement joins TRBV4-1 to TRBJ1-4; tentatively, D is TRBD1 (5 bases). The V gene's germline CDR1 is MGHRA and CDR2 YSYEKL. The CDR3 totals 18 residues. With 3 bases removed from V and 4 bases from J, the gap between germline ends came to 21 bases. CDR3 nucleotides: TGCGCCAGCAGCCACCTCACGGACATCCTCAAACGTAATGAAAAACTGTTTTTT. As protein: CASSHLTDILKRNEKLFF.

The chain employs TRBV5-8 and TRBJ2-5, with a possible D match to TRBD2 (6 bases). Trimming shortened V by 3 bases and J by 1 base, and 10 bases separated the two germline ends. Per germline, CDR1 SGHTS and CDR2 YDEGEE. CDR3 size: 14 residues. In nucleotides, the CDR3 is TGTGCCAGCAGCTCCCCGGGAGCCCAAGAGACCCAGTACTTC. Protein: CASSSPGAQETQYF.

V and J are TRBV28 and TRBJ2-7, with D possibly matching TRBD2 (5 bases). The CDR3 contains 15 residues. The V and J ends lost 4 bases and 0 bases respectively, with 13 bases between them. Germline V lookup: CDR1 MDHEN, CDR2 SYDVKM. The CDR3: CASSSLAPSSYEQYF. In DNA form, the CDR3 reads TGTGCCAGCAGTTCTCTAGCCCCTAGCTCCTACGAGCAGTACTTC.

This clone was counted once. The CDR3 nucleotides read TGTGCCAGCAGTGGGGGTGGGGGTAAGGGCAATCAGCCCCAGCATTTT. This codes for CASSGGGGKGNQPQHF. The chain has TRBV2 and TRBJ1-5, with D perhaps matching TRBD1 (5 bases). The germline CDR1 and CDR2 sequences are SNHLY and FYNNEI. CDR3 length: 16 amino acids. Between the trimmed V and J ends, which lost 4 bases and 2 bases, there was a span of 15 bases.